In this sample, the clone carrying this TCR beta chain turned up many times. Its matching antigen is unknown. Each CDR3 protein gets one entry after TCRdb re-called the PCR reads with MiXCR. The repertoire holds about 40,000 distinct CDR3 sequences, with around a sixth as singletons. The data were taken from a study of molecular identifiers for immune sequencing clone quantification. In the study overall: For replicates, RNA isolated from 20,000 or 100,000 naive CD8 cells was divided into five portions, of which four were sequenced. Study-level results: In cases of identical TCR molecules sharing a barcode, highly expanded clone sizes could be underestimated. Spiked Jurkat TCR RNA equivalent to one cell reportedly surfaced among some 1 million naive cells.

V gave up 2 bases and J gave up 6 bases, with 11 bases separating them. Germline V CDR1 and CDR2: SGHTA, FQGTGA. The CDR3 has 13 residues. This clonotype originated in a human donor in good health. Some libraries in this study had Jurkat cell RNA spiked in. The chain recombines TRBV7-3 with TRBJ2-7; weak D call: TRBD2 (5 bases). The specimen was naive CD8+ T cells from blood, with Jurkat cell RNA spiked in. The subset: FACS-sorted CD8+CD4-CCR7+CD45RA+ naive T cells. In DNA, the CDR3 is TGTGCCAGCAGCTTAGCCGACGGGGTCGAGCAGTACTTC. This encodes CASSLADGVEQYF.